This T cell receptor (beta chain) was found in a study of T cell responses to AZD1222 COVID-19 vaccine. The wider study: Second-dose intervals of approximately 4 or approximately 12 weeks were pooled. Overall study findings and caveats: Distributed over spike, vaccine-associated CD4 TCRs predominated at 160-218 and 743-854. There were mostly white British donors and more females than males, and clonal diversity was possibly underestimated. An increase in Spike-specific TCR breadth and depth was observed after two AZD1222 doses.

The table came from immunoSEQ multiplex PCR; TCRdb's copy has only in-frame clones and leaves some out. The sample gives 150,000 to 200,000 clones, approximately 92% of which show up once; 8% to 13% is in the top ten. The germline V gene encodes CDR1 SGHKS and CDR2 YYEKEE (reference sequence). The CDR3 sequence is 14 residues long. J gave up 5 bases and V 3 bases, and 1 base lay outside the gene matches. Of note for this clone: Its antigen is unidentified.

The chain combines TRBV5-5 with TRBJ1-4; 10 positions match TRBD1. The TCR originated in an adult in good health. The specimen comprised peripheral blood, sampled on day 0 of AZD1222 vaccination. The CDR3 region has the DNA TGTGCCAGCAGCTGGACAGGGGGGAATGAAAAACTGTTTTTT. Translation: CASSWTGGNEKLFF. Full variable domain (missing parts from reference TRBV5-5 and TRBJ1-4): DAGVTQSPTHLIKTRGQQVTLRCSPISGHKSVSWYQQVLGQGPQFIFQYYEKEERGRGNFPDRFSARQFPNYSSELNVNALLLGDSALYLCASSWTGGNEKLFFGSGTQLSVL.